The sample holds many counts of the clone carrying this TCR beta chain. Antigen specificity is unknown. These data originate in a study of T cell repertoires in cytomegalovirus infection. As for the study in general: Public TCR beta signatures marked donors with CMV infection and the matching HLA. Study outcomes and limitations: Predominance within the ex vivo response was attributable to HLA-C-restricted CMV-specific TCR beta clonotypes. Using cumulative public TCR beta family frequency, the authors identified those who carried CMV together with the relevant HLA.

Trimming cost V 10 bases and J 4 bases; bases outside gene matches: 7. The CDR3 extends over 13 amino acids. Germline V CDR1 and CDR2: ENHRY, SYGVKD. TCRdb re-called the reads through MiXCR, storing one row per CDR3 protein. Of around 440,000 distinct CDR3 sequences in the sample, about 11% were seen once. The rearrangement joins TRBV10-3 to TRBJ2-5; 9 nucleotides agree with TRBD2. The specimen was PBMCs. The source is a human donor in good health (CMV status not recorded). Some clones in this sample may be carry-over from other donors' samples. CDR3 loop: CATQRGEGETQYF. CDR3 coding DNA: TGTGCCACCCAGCGGGGGGAGGGAGAGACCCAGTACTTC.